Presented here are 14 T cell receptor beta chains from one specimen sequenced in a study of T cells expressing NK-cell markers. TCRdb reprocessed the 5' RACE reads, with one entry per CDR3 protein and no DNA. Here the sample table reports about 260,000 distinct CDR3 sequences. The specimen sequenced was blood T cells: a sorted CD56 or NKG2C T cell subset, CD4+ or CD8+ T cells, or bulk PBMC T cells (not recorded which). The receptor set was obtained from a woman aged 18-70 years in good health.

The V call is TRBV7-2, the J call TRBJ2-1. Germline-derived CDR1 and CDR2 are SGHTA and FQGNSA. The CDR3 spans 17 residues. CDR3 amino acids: CASSLVGTRPGYNEQFF.

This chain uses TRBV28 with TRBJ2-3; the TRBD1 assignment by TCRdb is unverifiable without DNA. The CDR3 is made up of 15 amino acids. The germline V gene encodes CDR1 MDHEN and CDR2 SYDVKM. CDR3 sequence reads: CASTRGGANTDTQYF.

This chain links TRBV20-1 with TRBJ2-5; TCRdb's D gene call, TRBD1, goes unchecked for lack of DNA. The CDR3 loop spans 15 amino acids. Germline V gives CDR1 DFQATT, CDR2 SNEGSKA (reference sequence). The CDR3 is CSARGQGWYQETQYF.

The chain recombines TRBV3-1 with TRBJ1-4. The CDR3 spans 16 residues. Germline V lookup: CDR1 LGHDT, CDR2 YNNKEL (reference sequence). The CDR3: CASSRGTATTNEKLFF.

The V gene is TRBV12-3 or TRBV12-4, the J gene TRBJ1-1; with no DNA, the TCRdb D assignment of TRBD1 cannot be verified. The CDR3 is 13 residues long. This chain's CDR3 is CASNRGSNTEAFF.

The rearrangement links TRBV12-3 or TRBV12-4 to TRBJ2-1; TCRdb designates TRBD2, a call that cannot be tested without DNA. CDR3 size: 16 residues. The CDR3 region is CASSPLGTSGRGEQFF.

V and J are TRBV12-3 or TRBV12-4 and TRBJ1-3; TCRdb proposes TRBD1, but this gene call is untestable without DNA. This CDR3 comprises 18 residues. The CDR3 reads CASTARGTGTSGGNTIYF.

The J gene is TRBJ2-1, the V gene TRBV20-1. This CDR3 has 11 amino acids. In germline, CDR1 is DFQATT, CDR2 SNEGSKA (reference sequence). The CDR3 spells CSARDGYEQFF.

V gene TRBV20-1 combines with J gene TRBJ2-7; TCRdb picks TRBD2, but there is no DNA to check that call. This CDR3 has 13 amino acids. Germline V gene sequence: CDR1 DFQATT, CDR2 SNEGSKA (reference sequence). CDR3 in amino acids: CSAGGTSSYEQYF.

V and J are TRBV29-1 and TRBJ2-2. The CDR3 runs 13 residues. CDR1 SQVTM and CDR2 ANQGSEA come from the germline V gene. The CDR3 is CSGKTSSTGELFF.

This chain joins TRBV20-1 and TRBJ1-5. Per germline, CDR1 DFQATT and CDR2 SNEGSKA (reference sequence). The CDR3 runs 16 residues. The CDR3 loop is CSAREAGRTNNQPQHF.

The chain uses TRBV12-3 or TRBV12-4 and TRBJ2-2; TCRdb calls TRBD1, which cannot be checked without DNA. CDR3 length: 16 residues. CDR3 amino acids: CASSTGTNANTGELFF.

CDR3 in amino acids: CATKSAEGRNEQFF. V and J are TRBV24-1 and TRBJ2-1; TCRdb's D call of TRBD1 is untestable without DNA. The germline V gene encodes CDR1 KGHDR and CDR2 SFDVKD. The CDR3 has 14 amino acids.

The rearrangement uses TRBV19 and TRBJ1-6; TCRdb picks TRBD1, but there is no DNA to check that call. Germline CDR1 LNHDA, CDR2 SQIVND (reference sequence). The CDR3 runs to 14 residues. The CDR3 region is CASRLTGDRSPLHF.